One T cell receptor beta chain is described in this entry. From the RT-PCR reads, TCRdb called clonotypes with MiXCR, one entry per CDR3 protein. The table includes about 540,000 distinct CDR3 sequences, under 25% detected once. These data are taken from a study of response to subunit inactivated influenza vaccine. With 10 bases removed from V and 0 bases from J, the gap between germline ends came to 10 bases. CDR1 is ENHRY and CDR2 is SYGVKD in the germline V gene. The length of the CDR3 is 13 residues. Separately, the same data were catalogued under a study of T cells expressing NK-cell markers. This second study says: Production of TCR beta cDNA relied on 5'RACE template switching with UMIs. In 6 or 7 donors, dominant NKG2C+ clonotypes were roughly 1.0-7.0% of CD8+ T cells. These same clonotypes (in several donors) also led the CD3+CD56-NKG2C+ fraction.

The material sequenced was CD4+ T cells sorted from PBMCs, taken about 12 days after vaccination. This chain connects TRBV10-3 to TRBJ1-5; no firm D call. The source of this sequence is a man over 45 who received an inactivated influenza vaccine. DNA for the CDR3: TGTGCCACCGTTGGCGATAGCAATCAGCCCCAGCATTTT. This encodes CATVGDSNQPQHF.